The 30 T cell receptor beta chains reported below all come from one sample, sequenced in a study of shared clonotypes between healthy human individuals. The repertoire was sequenced with immunoSEQ multiplex PCR; TCRdb's copy has only in-frame clones and lacks some. This sample yields 950,000 to 1,100,000 clones, of which around 78% are seen a single time; roughly 0.65% belongs to the top ten. The sequenced sample consisted of memory CD4+ T cells from PBMCs. Subset here: CD45RA-negative fraction. These receptors originate from a man between 18 and 35 years old in good health. Some clones in this sample may be carry-over from other donors' samples.

There are many counts of this clone. V is TRBV28 and J is TRBJ2-7; TRBD2 aligns across 9 bases. CDR3 size: 15 residues. Per germline, CDR1 MDHEN and CDR2 SYDVKM. Trimming at V came to 5 bases and at J to 6 bases, leaving 11 bases not matched to a gene. The CDR3 here is CASSTTGTSFSEQYF. The CDR3 DNA is TGTGCCAGCAGTACAACCGGGACTAGCTTTTCCGAGCAGTACTTC.

Note on this clone: Being one base from a much bigger clone, this may be a read error. Other DNA sequences in this specimen translate into the identical CDR3. J is TRBJ1-1 and V is TRBV30, with TRBD1 matching 8 bases. In germline, CDR1 is GTSNPN, CDR2 SVGIG (reference sequence). CDR3 length equals 14 residues. The chain's CDR3 is CAWSGRTGSTEAFF. The CDR3 nucleotides read TGTGCTTGGAGTGGGAGGACAGGGAGCACTGAAGCTTTCTTT.

The chain has TRBV10-1 and TRBJ2-1; 8 bases are shared with TRBD1. The germline CDR1 and CDR2 sequences are WNHNN and SYGVQD (reference sequence). J gave up 5 bases and V 6 bases, and 6 bases lay outside the gene matches. The CDR3 has 14 residues. The CDR3 sequence: CASSGQGYDNEQFF. CDR3 bases: TGCGCCAGCAGCGGACAGGGCTACGACAATGAGCAGTTCTTC.

The CDR3 DNA reads as TGTGCCAGCAGTTTATCTGGGGGCCGTGGCTACACCTTC. Protein product: CASSLSGGRGYTF. This chain uses TRBV28 with TRBJ1-2, with D possibly TRBD1 on 6 matching bases. This CDR3 has 13 residues. V was trimmed by 1 base and J by 7 bases, leaving 10 bases between them. Germline V gene data show CDR1 as MDHEN and CDR2 as SYDVKM.

The chain joins TRBV21-1 to TRBJ2-5. TRBJ2-7 matches the DNA end more closely, so the J call is doubtful. TRBV21-1 is a recognized pseudogene. The CDR3 has 18 residues. CDR3 in DNA: TGTGCCAGCAGCAAAGGAATTAGTAGTAGTCTGGCCCCCTACGAGCAGTACTTC. It yields the protein CASSKGISSSLAPYEQYF.

The J gene is TRBJ2-1, the V gene TRBV9; possibly TRBD1 for D (6 bases). V was clipped by 0 bases and J by 9 bases, with 16 bases between them. The germline V gene has CDR1 SGDLS and CDR2 YYNGEE. The CDR3 loop spans 15 amino acids. In nucleotides, the CDR3 is TGTGCCAGCAGCGTAGGGGGCAGGGGTTTCAGTGAGCAGTTCTTC. Residues: CASSVGGRGFSEQFF. The full variable domain, rest sourced from reference TRBV9 and TRBJ2-1, is DSGVTQTPKHLITATGQRVTLRCSPRSGDLSVYWYQQSLDQGLQFLIQYYNGEERAKGNILERFSAQQFPDLHSELNLSSLELGDSALYFCASSVGGRGFSEQFFGPGTRLTVL.

This clone was picked up one time. The chain recombines TRBV6-1 with TRBJ1-1; 10 bases line up with TRBD1. J lost 4 bases, V lost 4 bases, and 12 bases had no gene match. CDR1 and CDR2 from the germline V gene are MNHNS and SASEGT. The CDR3 covers 17 residues. This chain's CDR3 is CASSGDRGYESGTEAFF. The CDR3 nucleotides read TGTGCCAGCAGTGGGGACAGGGGCTACGAATCCGGCACTGAAGCTTTCTTT.

J is TRBJ2-1 and V is TRBV6-5; D unresolved. V lost 6 bases and J lost 7, with 13 bases in between. This CDR3 has 13 amino acids. Germline CDR1 and CDR2: MNHEY and SVGAGI. As DNA, the CDR3 is TGTGCCAGCAGCCACCGGATGGGAAATGAGCAGTTCTTC. It encodes CASSHRMGNEQFF.

The chain employs TRBV29-1 and TRBJ1-2; D unclear. The V and J ends lost 4 bases and 4 bases respectively, with 22 bases between them. CDR3 size: 16 residues. CDR1 and CDR2 from the germline V gene are SQVTM and ANQGSEA. Written as DNA, the CDR3 is TGCAGCGTTGTAGGAGGCAGAACTATTGGGAGCTATGGCTACACCTTC. The encoded protein is CSVVGGRTIGSYGYTF. Filled out from reference TRBV29-1 and TRBJ1-2, the complete variable domain reads SAVISQKPSRDICQRGTSLTIQCQVDSQVTMMFWYRQQPGQSLTLIATANQGSEATYESGFVIDKFPISRPNLTFSTLTVSNMSPEDSSIYLCSVVGGRTIGSYGYTFGSGTRLTVV.

This chain uses TRBV5-1 with TRBJ2-3; TRBD1 aligns across 9 bases. Germline V gives CDR1 SGHRS, CDR2 YFSETQ. Trimming at V came to 4 bases and at J to 3 bases, leaving 3 bases not matched to a gene. The CDR3 contains 14 residues. The CDR3: CASSRDRATDTQYF. CDR3 bases: TGCGCCAGCAGCCGGGACAGGGCGACAGATACGCAGTATTTT.

The rearrangement links TRBV28 to TRBJ1-5, with 8 bases identical to TRBD1. The CDR3 runs to 17 residues. J was trimmed by 9 bases and V by 3 bases; bases with no gene match: 16. Per the germline V gene, CDR1 is MDHEN and CDR2 is SYDVKM. The CDR3 DNA sequence: TGTGCCAGCAGTTTCTCTCTCCGGACAGGGCGAGATGGGCCCCAGCATTTT. Its protein is CASSFSLRTGRDGPQHF.

The chain employs TRBV19 and TRBJ2-1; a possible D gene is TRBD2 (6 bases). The CDR3 is made up of 13 amino acids. Trimming pared 1 base from V and 10 bases from J, leaving 11 bases between. Per germline, CDR1 LNHDA and CDR2 SQIVND (reference sequence). CDR3 bases: TGTGCCAGTAGTATAGCCCGTCTAGCGGAGCAGTTCTTC. It encodes CASSIARLAEQFF.

Of note for this clone: This specimen includes other DNA sequences encoding the same CDR3. This chain links TRBV6-6 with TRBJ2-3; 7 bases are shared with TRBD1. This CDR3 contains 16 residues. V shed 2 bases and J 2 bases; nucleotides not matched to a gene: 7. Germline V gene data show CDR1 as MNHNY and CDR2 as SVGAGI (reference sequence). CDR3 nucleotides: TGTGCCAGCAGTTACGGGGACAGCTTTTTCACAGATACGCAGTATTTT. It codes for CASSYGDSFFTDTQYF.

This chain uses TRBV7-8 with TRBJ1-1; no clear D gene. This CDR3 region has 12 residues. The ends were cut back, 4 bases at V and 2 bases at J, with 5 bases in the middle. The germline CDR1 and CDR2 sequences are SGHVS and FQNEAQ. The CDR3 is CASSSVNTEAFF. The CDR3 DNA is TGTGCCAGCAGCTCGGTAAACACTGAAGCTTTCTTT. The entire variable domain, with the rest obtained from reference TRBV7-8 and TRBJ1-1, is as follows: GAGVSQSPRYKVAKRGQDVALRCDPISGHVSLFWYQQALGQGPEFLTYFQNEAQLDKSGLPSDRFFAERPEGSVSTLKIQRTQQEDSAVYLCASSSVNTEAFFGQGTRLTVV.

Regarding this clone: This probably arose from a read error, given a far larger clone one base away. The V call is TRBV5-6, the J call TRBJ2-3; D not certain. Between the trimmed V and J ends, which lost 2 bases and 0 bases, there was a span of 1 base. From germline, CDR1 is SGHDT and CDR2 YYEEEE. The CDR3 runs to 12 residues. The CDR3 reads CASSFSTDTQYF. The CDR3 DNA reads TGTGCCAGCAGCTTTAGCACAGATACGCAGTATTTT.

This chain connects TRBV2 to TRBJ2-5; D is ambiguous. Germline-derived CDR1 and CDR2 are SNHLY and FYNNEI. CDR3 length equals 12 residues. V shed 2 bases and J shed 7 bases, with 8 bases lying between them. The CDR3 nucleotides are TGTGCCAGCAGTGAAATCCCCCCGACCCAGTACTTC. This encodes CASSEIPPTQYF.

A note on this clone: The sample has other DNA sequences that encode this CDR3 too. The rearrangement links TRBV6-1 to TRBJ2-7, with 7 positions matching TRBD1. This CDR3 has 12 amino acids. Germline lookup yields CDR1 MNHNS and CDR2 SASEGT. The ends lost 6 bases at V and 4 bases at J; junction bases unmatched: 3. The CDR3 sequence is CASSETGYEQYF. The CDR3 DNA sequence: TGTGCCAGCAGCGAGACAGGGTACGAGCAGTACTTC.

This clone was observed once. CDR3 region: CSATEGHTTGELFF. CDR3 coding DNA: TGCAGCGCTACCGAGGGGCACACCACCGGGGAGCTGTTTTTT. The chain links TRBV29-1 to TRBJ2-2; D possibly matches TRBD1 or TRBD2 (5 bases each). Per the germline V gene, CDR1 is SQVTM and CDR2 is ANQGSEA. V was trimmed by 7 bases and J by 4 bases, leaving 16 bases between them. The CDR3 contains 14 residues.

The V gene is TRBV7-2, the J gene TRBJ1-3, with 7 bases that match TRBD1. The CDR3 totals 16 residues. Trimming took 5 bases from V and 0 from J; bases not matched to a gene: 7. From germline, CDR1 is SGHTA and CDR2 FQGNSA. The CDR3 protein is CASSRGPGASGNTIYF. The DNA for the CDR3 is TGTGCCAGCAGCAGGGGGCCGGGAGCCTCTGGAAACACCATATATTTT.

V and J are TRBV27 and TRBJ1-4; D is possibly TRBD1 (5 bases). Trimming removed 6 bases at V and 5 bases at J, with 7 bases between. Germline-derived CDR1 and CDR2 are MNHEY and SMNVEV (reference sequence). The CDR3 is 12 residues long. The CDR3 loop reads CASRGRNEKLFF. CDR3 sequence (DNA): TGTGCCAGCAGGGGACGGAATGAAAAACTGTTTTTT.

The V gene is TRBV25-1, the J gene TRBJ2-1, with TRBD2 identical over 7 bases. From germline, CDR1 is MGHDK and CDR2 SYGVNS. CDR3 length: 16 residues. The ends lost 6 bases at V and 10 bases at J; junction bases unmatched: 18. The CDR3 sequence is CASRGSSAGVFREQFF. CDR3 nucleotides: TGTGCCAGCAGAGGGTCATCGGCGGGAGTGTTCCGGGAGCAGTTCTTC.

This clone was detected only a few times. This chain uses TRBV9 with TRBJ2-2, with D perhaps matching TRBD1 (5 bases). CDR1 is SGDLS, CDR2 YYNGEE, per germline. V was clipped by 2 bases and J by 6 bases, with 11 bases between them. CDR3 length: 14 amino acids. The CDR3 sequence is CASSVRVDSGELFF. CDR3 coding DNA: TGTGCCAGCAGCGTCAGGGTGGATTCCGGGGAGCTGTTTTTT.

The chain employs TRBV4-2 and TRBJ1-1, with 9 bases lining up with TRBD1. The junction had 11 bases not matched to a gene; V was cut back by 6 bases and J by 3 bases. CDR3 length: 16 amino acids. Germline V gives CDR1 LGHNA, CDR2 YNFKEQ. The CDR3 sequence: CASRLTVQGAYTEAFF. The CDR3 DNA is TGTGCCAGCAGACTAACCGTACAGGGGGCCTACACTGAAGCTTTCTTT.

The rearrangement uses TRBV6-6 and TRBJ2-7; 10 nucleotides agree with TRBD2. The CDR3 extends over 15 amino acids. The germline V gene has CDR1 MNHNY and CDR2 SVGAGI (reference sequence). V trimming: 2 bases; J trimming: 3 bases; junction bases outside the gene matches: 4. The CDR3 reads CASSYKLAGVYEQYF. The CDR3 bases are TGTGCCAGCAGTTACAAGCTAGCGGGAGTCTACGAGCAGTACTTC.

Concerning this clone itself: Other DNA variants within this sample encode the same CDR3. This chain links TRBV5-1 with TRBJ1-1; D is undetermined. This CDR3 has 13 residues. V was cut by 0 bases and J by 1 base, with 4 bases left in between. The V gene's germline CDR1 is SGHRS and CDR2 YFSETQ. This CDR3 is CASSLEGNTEAFF. The CDR3 nucleotides are TGCGCCAGCAGCTTGGAGGGGAACACTGAAGCTTTCTTT.

This clone was detected once. V usage is TRBV11-3 and J usage is TRBJ2-3; 11 bases match TRBD2. Germline V gene sequence: CDR1 SGHNT, CDR2 YENEEA. J lost 5 bases, V lost 5 bases, and 6 bases had no gene match. The CDR3 spans 15 residues. The CDR3 region is CASSTIAGGVDTQYF. CDR3 sequence (DNA): TGTGCCAGCAGCACAATAGCGGGAGGGGTAGATACGCAGTATTTT.

CDR3 amino acids: CASRLGLAGGSTDTQYF. The DNA of the CDR3 is TGTGCCAGCAGACTGGGACTAGCGGGAGGGTCTACAGATACGCAGTATTTT. This sequence joins TRBV7-3 and TRBJ2-3; TRBD2 agrees at 16 bases. The CDR3 is 17 amino acids. Germline V gene lookup returns CDR1 SGHTA and CDR2 FQGTGA. V shed 6 bases, J shed 3 bases, and the junction held 6 bases outside the gene matches.

The chain is built from TRBV6-6 and TRBJ2-7; maybe TRBD1 (5 bases). The CDR3 has 12 residues. V was trimmed by 6 bases and J by 6 bases, leaving 12 bases between them. Looked up from germline, CDR1 is MNHNY and CDR2 is SVGAGI (reference sequence). This CDR3 is CASSQWGREQYF. The DNA of the CDR3 is TGTGCCAGCAGCCAATGGGGCCGCGAGCAGTACTTC.

The V and J genes are TRBV4-1 and TRBJ2-5, with 14 bases matching TRBD2. This CDR3 spans 18 amino acids. Germline CDR1 reads MGHRA; CDR2 reads YSYEKL. With 3 bases clipped from V and 5 bases from J, the junction kept 11 bases outside the gene matches. In DNA form, the CDR3 reads TGCGCCAGCAGCCATCCAGCGGGACTAGCGGGAGAGTGGGAGACCCAGTACTTC. As protein: CASSHPAGLAGEWETQYF.

The J gene is TRBJ2-1, the V gene TRBV11-2; TRBD2 agrees at 8 bases. Germline assignment: CDR1 SGHAT and CDR2 FQNNGV. This CDR3 has 14 residues. The junction had 12 bases not matched to a gene; V was cut back by 9 bases and J by 8 bases. The CDR3 is CASKEGLGRHEQFF. DNA for the CDR3: TGTGCCAGTAAGGAGGGACTAGGGCGTCATGAGCAGTTCTTC. The variable domain in full, with the rest retrieved from reference TRBV11-2 and TRBJ2-1, is EAGVAQSPRYKIIEKRQSVAFWCNPISGHATLYWYQQILGQGPKLLIQFQNNGVVDDSQLPKDRFSAERLKGVDSTLKIQPAKLEDSAVYLCASKEGLGRHEQFFGPGTRLTVL.